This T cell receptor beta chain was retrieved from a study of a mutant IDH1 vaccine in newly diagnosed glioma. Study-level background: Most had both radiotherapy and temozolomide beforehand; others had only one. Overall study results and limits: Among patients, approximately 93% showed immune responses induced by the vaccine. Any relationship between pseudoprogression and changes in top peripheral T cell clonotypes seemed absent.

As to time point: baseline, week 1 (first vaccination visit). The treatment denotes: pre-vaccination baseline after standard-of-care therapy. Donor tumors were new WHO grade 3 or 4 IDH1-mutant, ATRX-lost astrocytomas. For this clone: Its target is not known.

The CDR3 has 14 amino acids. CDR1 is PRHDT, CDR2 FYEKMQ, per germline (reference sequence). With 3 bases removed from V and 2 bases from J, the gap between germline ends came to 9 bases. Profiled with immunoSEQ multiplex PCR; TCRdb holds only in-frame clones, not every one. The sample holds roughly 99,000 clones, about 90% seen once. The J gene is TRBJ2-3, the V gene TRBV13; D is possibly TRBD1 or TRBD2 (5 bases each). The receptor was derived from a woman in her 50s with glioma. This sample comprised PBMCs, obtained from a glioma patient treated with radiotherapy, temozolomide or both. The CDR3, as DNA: TGTGCCAGCAGCTTTGGGGGAGCCACAGATACGCAGTATTTT. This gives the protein CASSFGGATDTQYF.